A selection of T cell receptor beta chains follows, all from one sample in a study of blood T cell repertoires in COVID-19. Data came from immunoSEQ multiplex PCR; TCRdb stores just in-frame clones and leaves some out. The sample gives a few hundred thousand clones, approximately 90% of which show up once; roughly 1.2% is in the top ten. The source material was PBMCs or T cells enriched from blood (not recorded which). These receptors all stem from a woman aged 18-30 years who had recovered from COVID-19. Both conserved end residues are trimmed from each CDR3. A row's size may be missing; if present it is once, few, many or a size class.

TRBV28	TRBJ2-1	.	ASSTRTGVDEQF
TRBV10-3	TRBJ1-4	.	AIGPGGSEKLF
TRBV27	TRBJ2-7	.	ASRTGTGGYEQY
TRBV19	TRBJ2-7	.	ASSIGGFYEQY
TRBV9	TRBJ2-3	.	ASSVRGPDTQY
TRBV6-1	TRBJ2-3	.	ASSEQPSGSSTDTQY
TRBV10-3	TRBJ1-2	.	AISESAEPHVNYGYT
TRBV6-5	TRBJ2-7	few	ASSGSGTNKQY
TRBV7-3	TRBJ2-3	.	ASSYSPHPRGGPLTDTQY
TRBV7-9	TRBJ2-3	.	ASSLSGGTDTQY
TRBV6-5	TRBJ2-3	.	ASRRQGIGDTQY
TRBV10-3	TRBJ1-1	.	AISEPPGGDTEAF
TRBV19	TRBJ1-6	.	ASSVSRVTYNSPLH
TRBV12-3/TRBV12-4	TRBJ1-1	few	ASTPNPGTEAF